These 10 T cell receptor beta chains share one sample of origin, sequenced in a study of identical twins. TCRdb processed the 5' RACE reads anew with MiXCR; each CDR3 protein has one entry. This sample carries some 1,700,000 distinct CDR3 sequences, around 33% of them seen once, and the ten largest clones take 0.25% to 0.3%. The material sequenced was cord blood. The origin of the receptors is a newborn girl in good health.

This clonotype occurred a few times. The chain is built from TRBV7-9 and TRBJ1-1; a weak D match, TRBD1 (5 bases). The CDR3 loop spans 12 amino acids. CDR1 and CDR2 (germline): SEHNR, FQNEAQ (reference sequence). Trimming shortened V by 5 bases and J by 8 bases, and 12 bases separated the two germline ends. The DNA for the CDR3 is TGTGCCAGCAGCCCAGGGAGTATGGAAGCTTTCTTT. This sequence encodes CASSPGSMEAFF. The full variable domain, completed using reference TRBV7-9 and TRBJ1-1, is DTGVSQNPRHKITKRGQNVTFRCDPISEHNRLYWYRQTLGQGPEFLTYFQNEAQLEKSRLLSDRFSAERPKGSFSTLEIQRTEQGDSAMYLCASSPGSMEAFFGQGTRLTVV.

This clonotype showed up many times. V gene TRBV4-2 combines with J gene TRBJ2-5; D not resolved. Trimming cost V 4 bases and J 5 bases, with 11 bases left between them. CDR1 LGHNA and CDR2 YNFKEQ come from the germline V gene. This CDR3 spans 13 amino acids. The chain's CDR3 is CASSLKSGETQYF. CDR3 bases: TGTGCCAGCAGCCTAAAGAGTGGGGAGACCCAGTACTTC.

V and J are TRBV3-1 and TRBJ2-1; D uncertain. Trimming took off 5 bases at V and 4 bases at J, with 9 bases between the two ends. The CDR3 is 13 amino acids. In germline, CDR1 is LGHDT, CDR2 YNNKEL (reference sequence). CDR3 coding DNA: TGTGCCAGCAGCTACATTGATTACAATGAGCAGTTCTTC. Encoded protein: CASSYIDYNEQFF.

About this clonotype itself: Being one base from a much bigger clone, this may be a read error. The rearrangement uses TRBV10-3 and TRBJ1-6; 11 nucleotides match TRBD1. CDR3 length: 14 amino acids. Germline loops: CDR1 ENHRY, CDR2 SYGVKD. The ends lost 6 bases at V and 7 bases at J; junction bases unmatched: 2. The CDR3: CAIRGTGGNSPLHF. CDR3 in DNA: TGTGCCATCAGGGGGACAGGGGGGAATTCACCCCTCCACTTT.

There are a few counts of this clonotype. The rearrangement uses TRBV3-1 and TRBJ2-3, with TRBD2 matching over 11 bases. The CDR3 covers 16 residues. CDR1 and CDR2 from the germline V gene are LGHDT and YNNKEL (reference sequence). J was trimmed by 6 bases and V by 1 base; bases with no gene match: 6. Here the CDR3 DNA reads TGTGCCAGCAGCCAAGGACTAGCGGGGCGCGGTGATACGCAGTATTTT. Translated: CASSQGLAGRGDTQYF.

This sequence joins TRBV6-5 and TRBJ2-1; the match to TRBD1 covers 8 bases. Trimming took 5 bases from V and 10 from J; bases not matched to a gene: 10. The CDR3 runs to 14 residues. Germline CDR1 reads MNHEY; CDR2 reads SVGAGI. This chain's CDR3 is CASSTVDRDYEQFF. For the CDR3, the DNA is TGTGCCAGCAGTACGGTGGACAGGGATTACGAGCAGTTCTTC.

In DNA, the CDR3 is TGTGCCAGCAGTTTAATGGCCGGACAGGGGAGGGGCAATCAGCCCCAGCATTTT. Amino acids: CASSLMAGQGRGNQPQHF. The chain is built from TRBV28 and TRBJ1-5; 9 bases align to TRBD1. Germline V gene data show CDR1 as MDHEN and CDR2 as SYDVKM. The V segment lost 2 bases and the J segment 2 bases; nucleotides outside the gene matches: 10. CDR3 size: 18 residues.

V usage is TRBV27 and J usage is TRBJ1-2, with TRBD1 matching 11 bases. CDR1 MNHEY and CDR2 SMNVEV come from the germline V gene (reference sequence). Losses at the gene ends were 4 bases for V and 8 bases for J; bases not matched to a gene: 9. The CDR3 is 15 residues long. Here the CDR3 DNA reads TGTGCCAGCAGTTCCATCGGGACAGGGGGTTACGGCTACACCTTC. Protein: CASSSIGTGGYGYTF.

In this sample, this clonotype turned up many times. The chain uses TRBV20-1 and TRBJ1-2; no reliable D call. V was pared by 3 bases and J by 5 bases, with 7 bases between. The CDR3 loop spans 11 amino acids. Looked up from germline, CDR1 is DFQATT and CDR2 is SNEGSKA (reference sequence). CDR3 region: CSASSPYGYTF. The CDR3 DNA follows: TGCAGTGCTAGCTCCCCTTATGGCTACACCTTC.

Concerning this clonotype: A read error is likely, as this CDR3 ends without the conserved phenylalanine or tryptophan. In nucleotides, the CDR3 is TGCGCCAGCACCCCGGAGCAGATCACAGATACGCAGTATATT. It translates to CASTPEQITDTQYI. The gene calls are TRBV4-1 and TRBJ2-3, with D uncertain. This CDR3 region has 14 residues. V was clipped by 7 bases and J by 2 bases, with 13 bases between them. The germline CDR1 and CDR2 sequences are MGHRA and YSYEKL.